The source of this T cell receptor (beta chain) is a study of T cell responses to AZD1222 COVID-19 vaccine. Study-level results: The study sampled repertoires only after the peak T cell response. Females outnumbered males among donors, who were mostly white British; clonal diversity was possibly underestimated.

Generated by immunoSEQ multiplex PCR, the TCRdb table keeps only in-frame clones and is missing some. The table lists 90,000 to 120,000 clones, more than 70% of them singletons. Germline V lookup: CDR1 LNHNV, CDR2 YYDKDF (reference sequence). The CDR3 covers 13 residues. With 0 bases removed from V and 5 bases from J, the gap between germline ends came to 7 bases. In regard to this clone: What it binds is unknown.

The genes are TRBV15 and TRBJ2-5; D is ambiguous. The receptor was derived from an adult in good health. Here the sequenced sample was peripheral blood, taken on day 0 of AZD1222 vaccination. This CDR3 is CATSRDLGETQYF. DNA of the CDR3: TGTGCCACCAGCAGAGACCTGGGGGAGACCCAGTACTTC.